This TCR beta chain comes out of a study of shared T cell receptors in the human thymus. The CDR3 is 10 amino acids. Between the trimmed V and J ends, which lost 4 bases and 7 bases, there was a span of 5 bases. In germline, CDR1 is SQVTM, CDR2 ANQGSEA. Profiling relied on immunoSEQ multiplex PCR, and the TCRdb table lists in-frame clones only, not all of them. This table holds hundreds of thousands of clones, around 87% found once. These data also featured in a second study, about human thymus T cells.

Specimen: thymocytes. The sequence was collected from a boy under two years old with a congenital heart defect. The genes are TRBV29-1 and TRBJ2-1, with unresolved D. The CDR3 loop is CSVALNEQFF. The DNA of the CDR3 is TGCAGCGTTGCCCTGAATGAGCAGTTCTTC.